The source of this TCR beta chain is a study of OX40 agonist ivuxolimab in advanced cancers. Whole-study context: The study gave patients intravenous ivuxolimab at 0.01 to 10 mg/kg every 2 weeks. Males comprised around 80% of the group, whose mean age was about 62 years (range 23 to 79). Study-wide points: Among some nonresponders, normalized T-cell clonal expansion was also low.

A word on this clone: Antigen specificity is unknown.

Some clones are missing from TCRdb's copy, which holds only in-frame ones; the method was immunoSEQ multiplex PCR. The profile covers tens of thousands of clones, with 87% appearing a single time and under 35% taken by the ten largest. Looked up from germline, CDR1 is MDHEN and CDR2 is SYDVKM. The CDR3 is made up of 14 amino acids. After removal of 8 bases from V and 2 bases from J, the junction contained 7 bases not matched to a gene. Anyone with autoimmune disease history or systemic immunosuppression was excluded. The V call is TRBV28, the J call TRBJ2-5, with 8 bases aligning to TRBD1. The sequencing here drew on CD4+ or CD8+ T cells sorted from blood, taken in a trial of the OX40 agonist ivuxolimab. The source is an adult with an advanced solid tumor such as melanoma, head and neck, liver or kidney cancer. DNA for the CDR3: TGTGCCAGCTCCAGGACAGGGACACAAGAGACCCAGTACTTC. It yields the protein CASSRTGTQETQYF.